Listed here are 8 T cell receptor beta chains from one sample, sequenced in a study of blood T cell repertoires in COVID-19. The data were produced by immunoSEQ multiplex PCR, yet TCRdb's version contains in-frame clones alone and is incomplete. This table holds 50,000 to 70,000 clones, around nine tenths found once. Sequenced sample: peripheral blood. Every receptor here comes from a woman older than 75 with active COVID-19.

V usage is TRBV24-1 and J usage is TRBJ2-2; D remains ambiguous. Trimming shortened V by 3 bases and J by 0 bases, and 10 bases separated the two germline ends. The CDR3 spans 16 residues. Germline V gene sequence: CDR1 KGHDR, CDR2 SFDVKD. The CDR3 is CATSDPWPSNTGELFF. In nucleotides, the CDR3 is TGTGCCACCAGTGATCCATGGCCCTCGAACACCGGGGAGCTGTTTTTT.

This clone was detected only once. V is TRBV7-9 and J is TRBJ2-1; D unresolved. Germline CDR1 reads SEHNR; CDR2 reads FQNEAQ (reference sequence). Trimming took 2 bases from V and 3 from J, leaving 8 bases between them. The CDR3 is 14 residues long. The CDR3 DNA follows: TGTGCCAGCAGCTTATCGGTCCTCTACAATGAGCAGTTCTTC. Translation gives CASSLSVLYNEQFF.

This chain links TRBV19 with TRBJ1-2; TRBD1 matches at 9 bases. Trimming at V came to 8 bases and at J to 4 bases, leaving 11 bases not matched to a gene. The CDR3 spans 15 residues. CDR1 is LNHDA, CDR2 SQIVND, per germline (reference sequence). In DNA form, the CDR3 reads TGTGCCAGTGCACCGGGACAGGGACTTAGCTATGGCTACACCTTC. Protein: CASAPGQGLSYGYTF. Using reference TRBV19 and TRBJ1-2 for the parts outside the CDR3, the full variable domain is DGGITQSPKYLFRKEGQNVTLSCEQNLNHDAMYWYRQDPGQGLRLIYYSQIVNDFQKGDIAEGYSVSREKKESFPLTVTSAQKNPTAFYLCASAPGQGLSYGYTFGSGTRLTVV.

The V gene is TRBV7-6, the J gene TRBJ2-5; TRBD2 agrees at 14 bases. The CDR3 length is 18 residues. The germline gives CDR1 SGHVS, CDR2 FNYEAQ. The junction had 6 bases not matched to a gene; V was cut back by 1 base and J by 2 bases. The CDR3 spells CASSLGLAGGPPQETQYF. The DNA for the CDR3 is TGTGCCAGCAGCTTAGGACTAGCGGGGGGGCCCCCTCAAGAGACCCAGTACTTC.

The chain joins TRBV20-1 to TRBJ1-4; 11 bases fit TRBD1. The CDR3 length is 16 residues. With V trimmed by 3 bases and J by 10 bases, 13 bases remained unmatched. The germline gives CDR1 DFQATT, CDR2 SNEGSKA (reference sequence). The CDR3 spells CSASAGDRGSQSKLFF. The CDR3 region has the DNA TGCAGTGCTAGTGCCGGGGACAGGGGGTCACAATCAAAACTGTTTTTT.

This clone was observed a single time. V is TRBV28 and J is TRBJ2-1; the match to TRBD2 covers 9 bases. The J segment lost 4 bases and the V segment lost 6 bases, leaving 7 bases of the junction unmatched. From germline, CDR1 is MDHEN and CDR2 SYDVKM. This CDR3 is 15 amino acids long. CDR3 region: CASSKRGVIYNEQFF. The CDR3 DNA follows: TGTGCCAGCAGCAAGCGGGGGGTTATTTACAATGAGCAGTTCTTC.

The CDR3 DNA follows: TGTGCCAGCAGCGGTCGGGAGGGTGAGGACACCATATATTTT. It yields the protein CASSGREGEDTIYF. The chain recombines TRBV5-4 with TRBJ1-3, with D hard to call. Trimming left V 4 bases short and J 8 bases short, with 16 bases between. The germline V gene has CDR1 SGHNT and CDR2 YYREEE (reference sequence). This CDR3 contains 14 residues.

This sequence joins TRBV3-1 (or the pseudogene TRBV3-2) and TRBJ2-1, with no clear D. Germline CDR1 is LGHDT and CDR2 is YNNKEL (reference sequence). The V and J ends lost 0 bases and 9 bases respectively, with 9 bases between them. The CDR3 has 13 amino acids. The CDR3 loop is CASSQDHTSEQFF. For the CDR3, the DNA is TGTGCCAGCAGCCAAGATCACACCAGTGAGCAGTTCTTC.